The clone carrying this TCR beta chain has just one count. This record comes from a study of blood T cell repertoires in COVID-19. Study summary: The samples span acute and convalescent COVID-19 from the United States, Italy and Spain.

How the authors handled the data: Estimation of nucleated cell counts was performed using reference gene primer amplification. Repertoires were generated with immunoSEQ multiplex PCR, while TCRdb's copy carries only in-frame clones and drops some. That table is the source of V, J and clone size, and D and trimming were worked out from the DNA. The table lists 250,000 to 300,000 clones, approximately 90% of them singletons. Germline CDR1 and CDR2: SQVTM and ANQGSEA. Trimming removed 5 bases at V and 2 bases at J, with 7 bases between. This CDR3 region has 12 residues. The sequence derives from a man aged 18-30 years with active or convalescent COVID-19. This rearrangement joins TRBV29-1 to TRBJ1-3; no reliable D call. What was sequenced was peripheral blood. CDR3 DNA sequence: TGCAGCGTTCGGGGTCCTGGAAACACCATATATTTT. Amino acids: CSVRGPGNTIYF. The variable domain in full, completed from reference TRBV29-1 and TRBJ1-3, reads SAVISQKPSRDICQRGTSLTIQCQVDSQVTMMFWYRQQPGQSLTLIATANQGSEATYESGFVIDKFPISRPNLTFSTLTVSNMSPEDSSIYLCSVRGPGNTIYFGEGSWLTVV.